This record looks at one T cell receptor beta chain sequence and its context. These data originate in a study of shared clonotypes between healthy human individuals. TCRdb's table, derived via immunoSEQ multiplex PCR, lists solely in-frame clones and lacks some. The sample yields about 2 million clones, approximately 95% seen once. The naive CD8 fraction comprised CD45RO-negative cells positively selected for CCR7 and excluded terminally differentiated effector memory CD45RA+ cells. The sequence was collected from a man aged 18 to 30 in good health. Sequenced input: naive CD8+ T cells sorted from blood.

The CDR3 loop reads CASSLMFVRDTGELFF. CDR3 DNA: TGTGCCAGCAGTTTAATGTTCGTCAGGGACACCGGGGAGCTGTTTTTT. J is TRBJ2-2 and V is TRBV27; weak D call: TRBD1 (5 bases). Per the germline V gene, CDR1 is MNHEY and CDR2 is SMNVEV (reference sequence). The CDR3 extends over 16 amino acids. V lost 2 bases and J lost 3, with 13 bases in between.